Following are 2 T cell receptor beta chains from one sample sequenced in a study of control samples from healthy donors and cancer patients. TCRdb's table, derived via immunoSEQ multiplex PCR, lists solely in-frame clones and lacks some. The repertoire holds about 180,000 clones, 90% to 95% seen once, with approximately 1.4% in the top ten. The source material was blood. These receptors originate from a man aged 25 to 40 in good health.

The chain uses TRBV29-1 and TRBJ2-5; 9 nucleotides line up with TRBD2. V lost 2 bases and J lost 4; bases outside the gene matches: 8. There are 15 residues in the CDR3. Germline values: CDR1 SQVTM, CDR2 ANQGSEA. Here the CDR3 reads CSVELVAGALETQYF. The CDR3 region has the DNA TGCAGCGTTGAACTGGTAGCGGGAGCCCTAGAGACCCAGTACTTC. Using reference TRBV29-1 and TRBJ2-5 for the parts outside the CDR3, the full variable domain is SAVISQKPSRDICQRGTSLTIQCQVDSQVTMMFWYRQQPGQSLTLIATANQGSEATYESGFVIDKFPISRPNLTFSTLTVSNMSPEDSSIYLCSVELVAGALETQYFGPGTRLLVL.

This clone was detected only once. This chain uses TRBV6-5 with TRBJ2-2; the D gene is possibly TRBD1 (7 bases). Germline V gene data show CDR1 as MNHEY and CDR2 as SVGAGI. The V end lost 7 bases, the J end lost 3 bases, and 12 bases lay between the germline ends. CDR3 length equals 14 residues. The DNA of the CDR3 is TGTGCCAGCACCCAGGGGGGCGACACCGGGGAGCTGTTTTTT. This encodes CASTQGGDTGELFF.